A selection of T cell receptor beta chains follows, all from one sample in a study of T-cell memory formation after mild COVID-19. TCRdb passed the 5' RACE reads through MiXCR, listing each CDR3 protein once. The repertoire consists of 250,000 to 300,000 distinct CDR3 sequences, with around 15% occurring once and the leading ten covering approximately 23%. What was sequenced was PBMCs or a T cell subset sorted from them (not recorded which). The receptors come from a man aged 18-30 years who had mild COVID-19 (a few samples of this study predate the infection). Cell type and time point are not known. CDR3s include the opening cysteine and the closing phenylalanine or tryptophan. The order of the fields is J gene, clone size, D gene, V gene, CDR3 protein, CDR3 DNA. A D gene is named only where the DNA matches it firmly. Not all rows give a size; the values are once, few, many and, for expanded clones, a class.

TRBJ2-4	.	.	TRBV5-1	CASTPRGNSGDIQYF	TGCGCCAGCACCCCGAGAGGGAACTCTGGGGACATTCAGTACTTC
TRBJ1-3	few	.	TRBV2	CASSESSFSGNTIYF	TGTGCCAGCAGTGAATCGTCGTTCTCTGGAAACACCATATATTTT
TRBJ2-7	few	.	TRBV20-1	CSAKGQQVNEQYF	TGCAGTGCTAAAGGGCAGCAGGTCAACGAGCAGTACTTC
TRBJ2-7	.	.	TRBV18	CASSDRVGQAYEQYF	TGTGCCAGCTCAGACCGCGTGGGGCAAGCCTACGAGCAGTACTTC
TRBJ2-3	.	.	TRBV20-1	CSARSLARRAYSVTDTQYF	TGCAGTGCTAGAAGCCTAGCTCGTAGGGCGTATTCGGTGACAGATACGCAGTATTTT
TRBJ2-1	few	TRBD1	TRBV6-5	CASSYTSTGVGGEQFF	TGTGCCAGCAGTTATACCTCGACAGGGGTCGGGGGTGAGCAGTTCTTC
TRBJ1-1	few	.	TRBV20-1	CSAPLGDTEAFF	TGCAGTGCCCCCTTAGGGGACACTGAAGCTTTCTTT
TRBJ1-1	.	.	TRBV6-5	CASSSAKQGGTEAFF	TGTGCCAGCAGTTCCGCGAAGCAGGGAGGCACTGAAGCTTTCTTT
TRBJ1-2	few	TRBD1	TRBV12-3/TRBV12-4	CASRGTGLLRGYTF	TGTGCCAGCAGGGGGACAGGGCTCTTGAGAGGCTACACCTTC
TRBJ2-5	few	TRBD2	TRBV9	CASSDSGGAIETQYF	TGTGCCAGCAGCGATAGCGGGGGGGCTATAGAGACCCAGTACTTC
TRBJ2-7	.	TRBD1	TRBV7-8	CASSFTPGQGYEQYF	TGTGCCAGCAGCTTTACCCCGGGACAGGGCTACGAGCAGTACTTC
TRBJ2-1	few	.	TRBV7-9	CASSPTVEQFF	TGTGCCAGCAGCCCTACAGTGGAGCAGTTCTTC
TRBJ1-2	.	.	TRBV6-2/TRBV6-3	CASSPEPGANYGYTF	TGTGCCAGCAGTCCGGAGCCGGGGGCCAACTATGGCTACACCTTC
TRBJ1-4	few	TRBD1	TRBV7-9	CASSLRGGGLNEKLFF	TGTGCCAGCAGCTTGCGAGGGGGCGGGCTTAATGAAAAACTGTTTTTT
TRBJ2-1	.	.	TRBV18	CASSGSGAIDEQFF	TGTGCCAGCTCCGGGTCAGGGGCAATCGATGAGCAGTTCTTC
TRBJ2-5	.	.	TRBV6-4	CASSGRGEGTQYF	TGTGCCAGCAGTGGGAGAGGCGAGGGGACCCAGTACTTC
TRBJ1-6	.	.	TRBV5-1	CASSLAGGRNSPLHF	TGCGCCAGCAGCTTGGCCGGAGGAAGGAATTCACCCCTCCACTTT
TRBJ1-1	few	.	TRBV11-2	CASSFNGFTEAFF	TGTGCCAGCAGCTTTAATGGATTCACTGAAGCTTTCTTT
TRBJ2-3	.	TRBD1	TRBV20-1	CSATGTGSTDTQYF	TGCAGTGCTACGGGGACAGGAAGCACAGATACGCAGTATTTT
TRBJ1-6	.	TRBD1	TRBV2	CASSADRGPISPLHF	TGTGCCAGCAGTGCGGACAGGGGGCCGATTTCACCCCTCCACTTT
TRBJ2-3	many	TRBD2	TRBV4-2	CASSQERAAGGSNTQYF	TGTGCCAGCAGCCAGGAGCGGGCAGCGGGGGGGTCAAATACGCAGTATTTT
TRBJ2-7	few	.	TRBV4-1	CASSQDEGPSSYEQYF	TGCGCCAGCAGCCAAGATGAGGGACCGAGCTCCTACGAGCAGTACTTC
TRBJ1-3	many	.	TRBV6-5	CASSYSWGWSGNTIYF	TGTGCCAGCAGTTACTCGTGGGGATGGTCAGGAAACACCATATATTTT
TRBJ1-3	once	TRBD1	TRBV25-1	CASSEDRVGGNTIYF	TGTGCCAGCAGTGAAGACAGGGTCGGTGGAAACACCATATATTTT
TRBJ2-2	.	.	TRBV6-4	CASSDSPEGELFF	TGTGCCAGCAGTGACTCCCCCGAGGGGGAGCTGTTTTTT
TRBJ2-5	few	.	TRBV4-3	CASSQDRAAQETQYF	TGCGCCAGCAGCCAAGATAGGGCGGCACAAGAGACCCAGTACTTC
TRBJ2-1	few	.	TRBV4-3	CASSQDWGFSSYNEQFF	TGCGCCAGCAGCCAAGATTGGGGATTCAGCTCCTACAATGAGCAGTTCTTC
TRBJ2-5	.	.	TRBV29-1	CSVEGSREVRETQYF	TGCAGCGTTGAAGGTAGCCGTGAGGTCCGAGAGACCCAGTACTTC
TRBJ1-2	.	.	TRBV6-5	CASSYARGNYGYTF	TGTGCCAGCAGTTATGCGAGGGGAAACTATGGCTACACCTTC
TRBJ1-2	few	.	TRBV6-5	CASSWVGSPGTFYGYTF	TGTGCCAGCAGTTGGGTTGGGTCGCCCGGAACCTTCTATGGCTACACCTTC
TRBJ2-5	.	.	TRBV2	CASSDRGQETQYF	TGTGCCAGCAGTGACAGGGGACAAGAGACCCAGTACTTC
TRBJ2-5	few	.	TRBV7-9	CASSLRRGPGETQYF	TGTGCCAGCAGCTTAAGGCGGGGGCCGGGAGAGACCCAGTACTTC
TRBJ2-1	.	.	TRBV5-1	CASSLRTEQLF	TGCGCCAGCAGCTTGCGGACTGAGCAGTTATTC
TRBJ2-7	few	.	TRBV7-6	CASSSGHPSEQYF	TGTGCCAGCAGCTCGGGACACCCGAGCGAGCAGTACTTC
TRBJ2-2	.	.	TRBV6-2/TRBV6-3	CASRNPGTHSELFF	TGTGCCAGCAGAAATCCCGGGACACATAGCGAGCTGTTTTTT
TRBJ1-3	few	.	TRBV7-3	CASSPTPNSGNTIYF	TGTGCCAGCAGCCCTACACCGAACTCTGGAAACACCATATATTTT
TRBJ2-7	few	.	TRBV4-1	CASSLFSGVEQYF	TGCGCCAGCAGCCTATTTTCAGGTGTCGAGCAGTACTTC
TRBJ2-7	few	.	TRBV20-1	CSAREAGLWEQYF	TGCAGTGCTAGAGAGGCAGGATTGTGGGAGCAGTACTTC
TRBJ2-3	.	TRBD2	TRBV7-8	CASSPGLAGDTQYF	TGTGCCAGCAGCCCGGGACTAGCGGGGGATACGCAGTATTTT
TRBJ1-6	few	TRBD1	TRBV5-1	CASSSTGGEEALHF	TGCGCCAGCAGTTCGACAGGGGGGGAAGAAGCCCTCCACTTT
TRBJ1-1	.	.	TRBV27	CASSGPRMNTEAFF	TGTGCCAGCAGTGGCCCCCGTATGAACACTGAAGCTTTCTTT
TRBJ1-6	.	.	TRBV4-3	CASSPGYTPYNSPLHF	TGCGCCAGCAGCCCAGGATACACCCCCTATAATTCACCCCTCCACTTT
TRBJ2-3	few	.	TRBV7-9	CASILDSGTDTQYF	TGTGCCAGCATCCTAGATAGCGGCACAGATACGCAGTATTTT